This TCR beta chain was obtained from a study of blood T cell repertoires in COVID-19. Background on the study: Samples representing acute and convalescent COVID-19 were sourced from the United States, Italy and Spain. T cells, B-cell-depleted T cells, or PBMCs provided the cDNA or gDNA that served as material.

Original processing notes: Quantification of nucleated cells was approximated via reference gene primer amplification. Libraries were prepared by immunoSEQ multiplex PCR; TCRdb keeps only in-frame clonotypes and omits some of them. The V and J calls and the clone size are those of that table, but D and trimming were determined from the DNA. Of some 400,000 clones listed, roughly 86% are singletons. Per germline, CDR1 MNHNS and CDR2 SASEGT. Germline trimming cut 0 bases from V and 2 bases from J; bases unmatched to any gene: 16. The CDR3 covers 20 residues. The sequencing input was PBMCs or T cells enriched from blood (not recorded which). This chain links TRBV6-1 with TRBJ2-7, with 10 bases that match TRBD2. The sequence derives from a woman aged 25-40 years who had recovered from COVID-19. CDR3 sequence reads: CASSEAGRAGGPFLPYEQYF. The CDR3, as DNA: TGTGCCAGCAGTGAAGCAGGTCGAGCGGGAGGGCCCTTCCTCCCCTACGAGCAGTACTTC.